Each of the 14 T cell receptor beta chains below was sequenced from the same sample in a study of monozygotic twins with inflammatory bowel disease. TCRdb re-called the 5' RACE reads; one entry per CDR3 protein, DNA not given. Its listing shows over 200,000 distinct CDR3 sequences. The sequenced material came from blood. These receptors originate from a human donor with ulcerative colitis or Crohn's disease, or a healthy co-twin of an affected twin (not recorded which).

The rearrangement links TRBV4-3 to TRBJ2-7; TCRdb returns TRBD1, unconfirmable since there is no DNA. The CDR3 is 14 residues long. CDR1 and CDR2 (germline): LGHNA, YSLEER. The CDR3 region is CASSQVPTGSEQYF.

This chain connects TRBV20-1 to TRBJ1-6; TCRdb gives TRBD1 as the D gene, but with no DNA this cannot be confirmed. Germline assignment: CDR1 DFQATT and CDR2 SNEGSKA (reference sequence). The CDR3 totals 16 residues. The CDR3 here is CSARRPQGMNNSPLHF.

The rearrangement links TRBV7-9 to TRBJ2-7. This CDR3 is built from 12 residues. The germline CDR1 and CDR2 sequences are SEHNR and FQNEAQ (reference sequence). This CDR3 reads CASSLVQYEQYF.

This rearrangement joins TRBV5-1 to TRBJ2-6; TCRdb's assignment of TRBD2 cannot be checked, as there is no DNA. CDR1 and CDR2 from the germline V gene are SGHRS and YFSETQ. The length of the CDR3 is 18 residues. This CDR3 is CASSFIAGDSSGANVLTF.

The CDR3 protein is CASSFSQGQTGELFF. The chain uses TRBV7-3 and TRBJ2-2; there is no DNA to check the TCRdb D call of TRBD1. The germline V gene has CDR1 SGHTA and CDR2 FQGTGA. CDR3 length: 15 residues.

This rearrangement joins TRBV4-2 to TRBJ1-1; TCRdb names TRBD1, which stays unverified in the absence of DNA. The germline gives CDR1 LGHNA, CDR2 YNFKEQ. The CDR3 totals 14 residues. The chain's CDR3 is CASSPQGGAAEAFF.

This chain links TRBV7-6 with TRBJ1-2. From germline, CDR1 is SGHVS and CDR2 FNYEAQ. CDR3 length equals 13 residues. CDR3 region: CASSRSQVEGYTF.

CDR3 in amino acids: CSARRTSGSSSYNEQFF. The chain employs TRBV20-1 and TRBJ2-1; no DNA is available, so the TRBD2 call from TCRdb remains unchecked. This CDR3 is 17 amino acids long. Germline-derived CDR1 and CDR2 are DFQATT and SNEGSKA (reference sequence).

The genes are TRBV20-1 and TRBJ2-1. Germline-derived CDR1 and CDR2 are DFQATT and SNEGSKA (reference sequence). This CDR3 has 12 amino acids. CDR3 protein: CSAPNGIQEQFF.

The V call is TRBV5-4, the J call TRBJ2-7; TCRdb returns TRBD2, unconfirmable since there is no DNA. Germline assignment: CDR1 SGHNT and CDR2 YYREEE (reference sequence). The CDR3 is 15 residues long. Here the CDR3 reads CASSLGGLRSYEQYF. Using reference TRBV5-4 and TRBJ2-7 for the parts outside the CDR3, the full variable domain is ETGVTQSPTHLIKTRGQQVTLRCSSQSGHNTVSWYQQALGQGPQFIFQYYREEENGRGNFPPRFSGLQFPNYSSELNVNALELDDSALYLCASSLGGLRSYEQYFGPGTRLTVT.

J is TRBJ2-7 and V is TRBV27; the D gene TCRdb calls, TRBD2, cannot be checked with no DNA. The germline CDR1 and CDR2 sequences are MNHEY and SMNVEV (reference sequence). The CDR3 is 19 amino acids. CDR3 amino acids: CATVVRVFVWLDFSYEQYF.

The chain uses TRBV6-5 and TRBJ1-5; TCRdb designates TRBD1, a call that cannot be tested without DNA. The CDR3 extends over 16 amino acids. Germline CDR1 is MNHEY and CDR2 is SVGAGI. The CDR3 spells CASSYRTGGRGQPQHF.

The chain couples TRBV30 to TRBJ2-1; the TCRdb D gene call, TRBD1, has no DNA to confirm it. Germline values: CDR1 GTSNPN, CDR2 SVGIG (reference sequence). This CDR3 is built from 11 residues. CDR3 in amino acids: CAWSFRGTQFF.

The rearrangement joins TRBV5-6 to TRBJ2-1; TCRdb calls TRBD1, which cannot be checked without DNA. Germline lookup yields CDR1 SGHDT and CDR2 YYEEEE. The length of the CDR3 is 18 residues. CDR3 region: CASSLVVGGQGRGNEQFF.